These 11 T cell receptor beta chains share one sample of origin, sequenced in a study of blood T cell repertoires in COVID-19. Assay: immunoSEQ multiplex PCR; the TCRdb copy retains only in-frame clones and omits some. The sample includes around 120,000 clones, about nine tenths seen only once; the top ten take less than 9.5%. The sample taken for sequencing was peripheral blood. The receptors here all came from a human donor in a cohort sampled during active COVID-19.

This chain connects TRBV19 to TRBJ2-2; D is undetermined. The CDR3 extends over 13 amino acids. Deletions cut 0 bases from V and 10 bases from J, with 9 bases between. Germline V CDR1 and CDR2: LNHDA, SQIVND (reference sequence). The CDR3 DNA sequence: TGTGCCAGTAGTATAGACAGAAACAAGGAGCTGTTTTTT. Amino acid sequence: CASSIDRNKELFF.

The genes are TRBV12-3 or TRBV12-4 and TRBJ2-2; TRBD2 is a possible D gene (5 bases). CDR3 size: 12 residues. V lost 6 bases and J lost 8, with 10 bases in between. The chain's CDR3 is CASSRTRGELFF. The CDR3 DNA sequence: TGTGCCAGCAGCCGAACTAGGGGGGAGCTGTTTTTT.

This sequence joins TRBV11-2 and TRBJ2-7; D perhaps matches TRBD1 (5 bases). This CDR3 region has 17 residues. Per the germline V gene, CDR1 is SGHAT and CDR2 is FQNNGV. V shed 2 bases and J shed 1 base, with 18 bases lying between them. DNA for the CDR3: TGTGCCAGCAGCTTATTTAGTTGGGGCTTGAAGTCCTACGAGCAGTACTTC. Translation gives CASSLFSWGLKSYEQYF.

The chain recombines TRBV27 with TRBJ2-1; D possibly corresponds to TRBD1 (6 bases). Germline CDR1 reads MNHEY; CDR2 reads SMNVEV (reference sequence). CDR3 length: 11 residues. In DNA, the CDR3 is TGTGCGGGCAGGGGAACGAATGAGCAGTTCTTC. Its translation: CAGRGTNEQFF.

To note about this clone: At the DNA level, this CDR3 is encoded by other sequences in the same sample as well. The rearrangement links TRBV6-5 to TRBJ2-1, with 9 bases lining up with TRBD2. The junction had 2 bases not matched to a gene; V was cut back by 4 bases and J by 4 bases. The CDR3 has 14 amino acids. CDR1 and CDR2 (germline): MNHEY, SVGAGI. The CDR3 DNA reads TGTGCCAGCAGTTCCCTAGCGGGGTACAATGAGCAGTTCTTC. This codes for CASSSLAGYNEQFF.

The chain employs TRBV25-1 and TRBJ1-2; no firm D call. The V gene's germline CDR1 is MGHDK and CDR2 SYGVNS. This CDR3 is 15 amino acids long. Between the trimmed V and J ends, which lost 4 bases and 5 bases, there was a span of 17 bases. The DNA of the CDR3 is TGTGCCAGCAGTGGTGCCGAGACAAGAACTTATGGCTACACCTTC. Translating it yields CASSGAETRTYGYTF.

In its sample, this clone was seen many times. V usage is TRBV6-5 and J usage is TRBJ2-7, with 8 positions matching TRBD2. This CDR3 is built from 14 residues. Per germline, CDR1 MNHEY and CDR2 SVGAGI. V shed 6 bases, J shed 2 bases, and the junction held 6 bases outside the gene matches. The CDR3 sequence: CASRVREVPYEQYF. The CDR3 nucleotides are TGTGCCAGCAGAGTGCGGGAGGTCCCCTACGAGCAGTACTTC.

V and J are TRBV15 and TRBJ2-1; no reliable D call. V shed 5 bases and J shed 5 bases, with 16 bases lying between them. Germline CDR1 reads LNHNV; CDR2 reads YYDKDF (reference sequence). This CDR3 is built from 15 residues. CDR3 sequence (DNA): TGTGCCACCAGCCCGACTCCTTCCTTCAACAATGAGCAGTTCTTC. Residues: CATSPTPSFNNEQFF.

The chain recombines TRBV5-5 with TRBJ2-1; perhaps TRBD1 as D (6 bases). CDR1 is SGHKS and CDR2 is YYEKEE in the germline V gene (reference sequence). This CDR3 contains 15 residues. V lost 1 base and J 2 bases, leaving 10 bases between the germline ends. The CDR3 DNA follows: TGTGCCAGCAGCTTGAGTTGGGACACCTACAATGAGCAGTTCTTC. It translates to CASSLSWDTYNEQFF.

CDR3 sequence (DNA): TGTGCCACAGGTGGGGGCGATGGTCAGCCCCAGCATTTT. It yields the protein CATGGGDGQPQHF. V usage is TRBV15 and J usage is TRBJ1-5, with D perhaps TRBD1 (6 bases). Germline CDR1 and CDR2: LNHNV and YYDKDF (reference sequence). Trimming shortened V by 9 bases and J by 6 bases, and 15 bases separated the two germline ends. CDR3 length: 13 residues.

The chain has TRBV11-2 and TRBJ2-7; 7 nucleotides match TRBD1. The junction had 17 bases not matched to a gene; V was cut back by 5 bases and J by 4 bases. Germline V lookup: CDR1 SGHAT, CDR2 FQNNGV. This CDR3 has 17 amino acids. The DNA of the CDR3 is TGTGCCAGCAGCGCCAGGGACAGCCCCGTTAGCCCTTACGAGCAGTACTTC. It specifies CASSARDSPVSPYEQYF.